This T cell receptor beta chain comes out of a study of blood T cell repertoires in COVID-19. Germline V lookup: CDR1 MNHEY, CDR2 SMNVEV (reference sequence). The CDR3 has 14 amino acids. The germline V and J ends were trimmed by 3 bases and 5 bases, with 8 bases remaining between them. Measured with immunoSEQ multiplex PCR; TCRdb has only the in-frame clones, and not every one. The sample consists of some 270,000 clones, around 85% of them appearing once. The receptor was isolated from a human donor with COVID-19, enrolled during active disease. The donor label of this sample is uncertain. Sequencing input: peripheral blood. This chain connects TRBV27 to TRBJ1-6, with D unresolved. As DNA, the CDR3 is TGTGCCAGCAGTTTGTGGGAGGATAATTCACCCCTCCACTTT. Its translation is CASSLWEDNSPLHF.